Listed below are T cell receptor beta chains from one sample, sequenced in a study of T cells in Graves' hyperthyroidism and ophthalmopathy. TCRdb called the multiplex PCR reads again in MiXCR, with one record for every CDR3 protein. The table shows approximately 200,000 distinct CDR3 sequences, with approximately 16% occurring only once. Sequenced material: blood. The receptors were gathered from a man in his forties with Graves' hyperthyroidism. CDR3s include the opening cysteine and the closing phenylalanine or tryptophan. The order of the fields is clone size, D gene, CDR3 length, J gene, V gene, CDR3 DNA, CDR3 protein. D genes are given only for firm matches. Only part of the rows carry a size: once, few, many, or a class if the clone is expanded.

clone_size: many; d_call: NA; cdr3_length: 16; j_call: TRBJ2-1; v_call: TRBV6-2/TRBV6-3; cdr3_nt: TGTGCCAGCAGTGCCAGTGGGGGTAATCGTTACAATGAGCAGTTCTTC; cdr3_aa: CASSASGGNRYNEQFF
clone_size: many; d_call: NA; cdr3_length: 14; j_call: TRBJ2-2; v_call: TRBV2; cdr3_nt: TGTGCCAGCAGTGGGACGGTGAACACCGGGGAGCTGTTTTTT; cdr3_aa: CASSGTVNTGELFF
clone_size: NA; d_call: NA; cdr3_length: 16; j_call: TRBJ2-2; v_call: TRBV5-1; cdr3_nt: TGCGCCAGCAGCTTGTTTTCCAGATTAAACACCGGGGAGCTGTTTTTT; cdr3_aa: CASSLFSRLNTGELFF
clone_size: few; d_call: TRBD1; cdr3_length: 15; j_call: TRBJ2-5; v_call: TRBV5-4; cdr3_nt: TGTGCCAGCAACATCGGACAGGGGGCGCAAGAGACCCAGTACTTC; cdr3_aa: CASNIGQGAQETQYF
clone_size: many; d_call: NA; cdr3_length: 15; j_call: TRBJ1-2; v_call: TRBV20-1; cdr3_nt: TGCAGTCCAATCGACAGAACCGCCTCTTCCTATGGCTACACCTTC; cdr3_aa: CSPIDRTASSYGYTF
clone_size: many; d_call: NA; cdr3_length: 14; j_call: TRBJ1-5; v_call: TRBV20-1; cdr3_nt: TGCAGTGCGAGAAAGGACCCTAGCAATCAGCCCCAGCATTTT; cdr3_aa: CSARKDPSNQPQHF
clone_size: many; d_call: TRBD1; cdr3_length: 13; j_call: TRBJ1-2; v_call: TRBV28; cdr3_nt: TGTGCCGGAGGGGGCCTTGGAGGCTATGGCTACACCTTC; cdr3_aa: CAGGGLGGYGYTF
clone_size: NA; d_call: TRBD1; cdr3_length: 17; j_call: TRBJ2-2; v_call: TRBV18; cdr3_nt: TGTGCCAGCTCACCAGTACTTGTGACAGGGGACTCCGGGGAGCTGTTTTTT; cdr3_aa: CASSPVLVTGDSGELFF
clone_size: many; d_call: NA; cdr3_length: 14; j_call: TRBJ2-7; v_call: TRBV27; cdr3_nt: TGTGCCACTTCGGACGGGGATGGGGACTACGAGCAGTACTTC; cdr3_aa: CATSDGDGDYEQYF
clone_size: NA; d_call: TRBD2; cdr3_length: 14; j_call: TRBJ2-7; v_call: TRBV20-1; cdr3_nt: TGCAGTGCTAGAATTAGCGGGGGGGACTACGAGCAGTACTTC; cdr3_aa: CSARISGGDYEQYF
clone_size: few; d_call: NA; cdr3_length: 14; j_call: TRBJ1-3; v_call: TRBV9; cdr3_nt: TGTGCCAGCAGTATTACGGGGACTGGAAACACCATATATTTT; cdr3_aa: CASSITGTGNTIYF
clone_size: many; d_call: TRBD1; cdr3_length: 12; j_call: TRBJ1-2; v_call: TRBV7-9; cdr3_nt: TGTGCCAGCCGGACAGGGGGCTATGGCTACACCTTC; cdr3_aa: CASRTGGYGYTF
clone_size: many; d_call: NA; cdr3_length: 14; j_call: TRBJ2-1; v_call: TRBV7-3; cdr3_nt: TGTGCCAGCAGTCAGTCCCGGCTCCACCATGAGCAGTTCTTC; cdr3_aa: CASSQSRLHHEQFF
clone_size: few; d_call: NA; cdr3_length: 12; j_call: TRBJ1-2; v_call: TRBV20-1; cdr3_nt: TGCAGTGCGAATACAATTAACTATGGCTACACCTTC; cdr3_aa: CSANTINYGYTF
clone_size: many; d_call: NA; cdr3_length: 12; j_call: TRBJ1-2; v_call: TRBV30; cdr3_nt: TGTGCCTGGAGTGTAAGCCAGGGTGGCTACACCTTC; cdr3_aa: CAWSVSQGGYTF
clone_size: many; d_call: TRBD1; cdr3_length: 15; j_call: TRBJ1-1; v_call: TRBV5-1; cdr3_nt: TGCGCCAGCAGCTTGGCGGGAGGGGGCCTCACTGAAGCTTTCTTT; cdr3_aa: CASSLAGGGLTEAFF
clone_size: many; d_call: TRBD2; cdr3_length: 14; j_call: TRBJ2-7; v_call: TRBV28; cdr3_nt: TGTGCCAGCACCATGGGGGGGGAGCCCTACGAGCAGTACTTC; cdr3_aa: CASTMGGEPYEQYF
clone_size: many; d_call: NA; cdr3_length: 15; j_call: TRBJ2-3; v_call: TRBV18; cdr3_nt: TGTGCCAGCTCAGAGGTGGGGGCGAGCACAGATACGCAGTATTTT; cdr3_aa: CASSEVGASTDTQYF
clone_size: NA; d_call: TRBD2; cdr3_length: 16; j_call: TRBJ2-5; v_call: TRBV6-2/TRBV6-3; cdr3_nt: TGTGCCAGCAGTTACGAGCGGGGGGGTTTCCAAGAGACCCAGTACTTC; cdr3_aa: CASSYERGGFQETQYF
clone_size: many; d_call: NA; cdr3_length: 12; j_call: TRBJ2-7; v_call: TRBV5-6; cdr3_nt: TGTGCCAGCAGCCGATGGCTCTACGAGCAGTACTTC; cdr3_aa: CASSRWLYEQYF
clone_size: NA; d_call: NA; cdr3_length: 15; j_call: TRBJ2-3; v_call: TRBV15; cdr3_nt: TGTGCCACCAGCAGGCCAGGGGCGAGCACAGATACGCAGTATTTT; cdr3_aa: CATSRPGASTDTQYF
clone_size: NA; d_call: NA; cdr3_length: 13; j_call: TRBJ1-2; v_call: TRBV12-3/TRBV12-4; cdr3_nt: TGTGCCAGCACTAACCAGTCTAACTATGGCTACACCTTC; cdr3_aa: CASTNQSNYGYTF
clone_size: many; d_call: NA; cdr3_length: 15; j_call: TRBJ2-1; v_call: TRBV5-1; cdr3_nt: TGCGCCAGCAGCTTTTCTACGGGGTCCTACAATGAGCAGTTCTTC; cdr3_aa: CASSFSTGSYNEQFF
clone_size: many; d_call: NA; cdr3_length: 15; j_call: TRBJ2-3; v_call: TRBV7-9; cdr3_nt: TGTGCCAGCCCAAGCAGCCCCCTTGCGGGAGATACGCAGTATTTT; cdr3_aa: CASPSSPLAGDTQYF
clone_size: few; d_call: TRBD1; cdr3_length: 14; j_call: TRBJ1-1; v_call: TRBV20-1; cdr3_nt: TGCAGTGCTAGCCAGGGGGCGCAGAACACTGAAGCTCTCTTT; cdr3_aa: CSASQGAQNTEALF
clone_size: many; d_call: NA; cdr3_length: 14; j_call: TRBJ1-5; v_call: TRBV28; cdr3_nt: TGTGCCAGCAGTTTATGGCGCAGCTCTCAGCCCCAGCATTTT; cdr3_aa: CASSLWRSSQPQHF
clone_size: NA; d_call: NA; cdr3_length: 15; j_call: TRBJ1-4; v_call: TRBV2; cdr3_nt: TGTGCCAGCAGTGATACGGTCGGCGGGAATGAAAAACTGTTTTTT; cdr3_aa: CASSDTVGGNEKLFF